One and the same sample provided the 32 T cell receptor beta chains below, sequenced in a study of cytomegalovirus exposure and HLA in healthy donors. Here immunoSEQ multiplex PCR was the method, and the copy in TCRdb shows in-frame clones only, minus some. The repertoire holds about 330,000 clones, with just over 85% as singletons. Source material: PBMCs. The receptors here all came from a woman between 18 and 29 years old in good health and CMV-seronegative.

The V and J genes are TRBV2 and TRBJ2-2, with D possibly TRBD2 on 6 matching bases. Per the germline V gene, CDR1 is SNHLY and CDR2 is FYNNEI. The CDR3 is made up of 13 amino acids. V was cut by 10 bases and J by 5 bases, with 14 bases left in between. The CDR3 loop is CAIRRARTGELFF. The CDR3 DNA reads as TGTGCCATTAGGAGGGCGCGGACCGGGGAGCTGTTTTTT.

The V and J genes are TRBV2 and TRBJ1-5; no definite D call. The CDR3 length is 14 residues. V lost 6 bases, J lost 4 bases, and 13 bases lay in between. The germline CDR1 and CDR2 sequences are SNHLY and FYNNEI. The CDR3 loop is CASRGGETNQPQHF. The CDR3 DNA is TGTGCCAGCAGAGGAGGTGAGACGAATCAGCCCCAGCATTTT.

CDR3 residues: CSVEGLAGNEQFF. CDR3 sequence (DNA): TGCAGCGTTGAAGGGCTGGCGGGCAATGAGCAGTTCTTC. The chain combines TRBV29-1 with TRBJ2-1; D may be TRBD2 (5 bases). The CDR3 contains 13 residues. Per germline, CDR1 SQVTM and CDR2 ANQGSEA. The V gene lost 1 base and the J gene lost 6 bases, with 10 bases spanning the gap.

The chain carries TRBV9 and TRBJ2-7; D gene uncertain. Germline CDR1 is SGDLS and CDR2 is YYNGEE. Trimming removed 0 bases from V and 0 bases from J, with 7 bases in between. The CDR3 totals 14 residues. CDR3 sequence reads: CASSVDVISYEQYF. The DNA for the CDR3 is TGTGCCAGCAGCGTAGATGTCATCTCCTACGAGCAGTACTTC.

The chain links TRBV4-1 to TRBJ1-5; D may be TRBD1 (5 bases). Trimming removed 0 bases from V and 3 bases from J, with 12 bases in between. Germline-derived CDR1 and CDR2 are MGHRA and YSYEKL. This CDR3 spans 16 amino acids. The chain's CDR3 is CASSQDVPGNNQPQHF. The CDR3 coding sequence is TGCGCCAGCAGCCAAGATGTCCCAGGGAACAATCAGCCCCAGCATTTT.

The J gene is TRBJ1-5, the V gene TRBV6-4; D is undetermined. The CDR3 length is 13 residues. V dropped 5 bases and J dropped 4 bases, with 9 bases sitting between them. Looked up from germline, CDR1 is MRHNA and CDR2 is SNTAGT. The CDR3 coding sequence is TGTGCCAGCAGTCGCGGGTGGAATCAGCCCCAGCATTTT. It translates to CASSRGWNQPQHF.

This clone has more than one count but fewer than ten. The chain is built from TRBV7-8 and TRBJ1-2, with D possibly matching TRBD1 (5 bases). The CDR3 has 13 residues. In germline, CDR1 is SGHVS, CDR2 FQNEAQ. V lost 5 bases, J lost 2 bases, and 9 bases lay in between. The DNA of the CDR3 is TGTGCCAGCAGCCCTCGGGGGAACTATGGCTACACCTTC. As protein: CASSPRGNYGYTF.

The chain is built from TRBV13 and TRBJ2-7; 7 nucleotides match TRBD2. This CDR3 contains 12 residues. V was pared by 7 bases and J by 6 bases, with 6 bases of the junction left unmatched. From germline, CDR1 is PRHDT and CDR2 FYEKMQ (reference sequence). CDR3 DNA sequence: TGTGCCAGCACCCTATGGGGGGGCGAGCAGTACTTC. The encoded protein is CASTLWGGEQYF.

Turning to this clone: At one boundary the junction diverges from the germline segment, which might be a read error. The V call is TRBV15, the J call TRBJ2-7; perhaps TRBD1 as D (6 bases). Per germline, CDR1 LNHNV and CDR2 YYDKDF (reference sequence). This CDR3 comprises 14 residues. The CDR3 DNA sequence: TGTACCACCAGCAGAGTTGACAGGACATACGAGCAGTACTTC. Its protein product is CTTSRVDRTYEQYF.

This CDR3 is CASTTTGLGETQYF. Written as DNA, the CDR3 is TGTGCCAGCACCACGACAGGGTTAGGGGAGACCCAGTACTTC. This sequence joins TRBV6-6 and TRBJ2-5; TRBD1 agrees at 7 bases. Germline CDR1 and CDR2: MNHNY and SVGAGI (reference sequence). The CDR3 sequence is 14 residues long. The junction had 10 bases not matched to a gene; V was cut back by 7 bases and J by 5 bases.

The gene calls are TRBV28 and TRBJ2-7; D perhaps matches TRBD1 (6 bases). V lost 4 bases, J lost 1 base, and 11 bases lay in between. The CDR3 length is 14 residues. The germline gives CDR1 MDHEN, CDR2 SYDVKM. This CDR3 is CASSWGQGSYEQYF. The CDR3 nucleotides are TGTGCCAGCAGTTGGGGGCAGGGATCCTACGAGCAGTACTTC.

The chain recombines TRBV4-1 with TRBJ2-5; D might be TRBD2 (5 bases). V dropped 4 bases and J dropped 5 bases, with 26 bases sitting between them. The CDR3 consists of 18 residues. CDR1 is MGHRA and CDR2 is YSYEKL in the germline V gene. CDR3 DNA: TGCGCCAGCAGCCGTGGCCTGGAGGCGGAGACCCTCCAGGAGACCCAGTACTTC. The encoded protein is CASSRGLEAETLQETQYF.

The chain carries TRBV9 and TRBJ1-2; a weak D match, TRBD1 (5 bases). Germline V gives CDR1 SGDLS, CDR2 YYNGEE. V gave up 0 bases and J gave up 5 bases, with 14 bases separating them. The CDR3 is made up of 15 amino acids. In DNA, the CDR3 is TGTGCCAGCAGCGTAGAGGACACCTATCTGTATGGCTACACCTTC. It yields the protein CASSVEDTYLYGYTF.

The V call is TRBV19, the J call TRBJ2-2; TRBD1 matches 12 bases. The length of the CDR3 is 15 residues. J lost 7 bases, V lost 10 bases, and 10 bases had no gene match. CDR1 is LNHDA, CDR2 SQIVND, per germline (reference sequence). The CDR3 here is CATSTGTGGFGELFF. As DNA, the CDR3 is TGTGCCACCTCCACCGGGACAGGGGGCTTCGGGGAGCTGTTTTTT.

This chain links TRBV5-1 with TRBJ2-7; a possible D gene is TRBD1 (6 bases). This CDR3 has 14 residues. Germline lookup yields CDR1 SGHRS and CDR2 YFSETQ. The ends were cut back, 6 bases at V and 1 base at J, with 14 bases in the middle. Here the CDR3 DNA reads TGCGCCAGCAACCCCGGGACACCGTCCTACGAGCAGTACTTC. Translated: CASNPGTPSYEQYF.

This clone occurred many times. The chain employs TRBV11-3 and TRBJ2-1; D may be TRBD2 (6 bases). The CDR3 has 11 amino acids. With 5 bases removed from V and 9 bases from J, the gap between germline ends came to 8 bases. Germline CDR1 reads SGHNT; CDR2 reads YENEEA. The CDR3 region is CASSRGSEQFF. CDR3 nucleotides: TGTGCCAGCAGCCGGGGGAGTGAGCAGTTCTTC. Full variable domain (outside the CDR3, taken from reference TRBV11-3 and TRBJ2-1): EAGVVQSPRYKIIEKKQPVAFWCNPISGHNTLYWYLQNLGQGPELLIRYENEEAVDDSQLPKDRFSAERLKGVDSTLKIQPAELGDSAVYLCASSRGSEQFFGPGTRLTVL.

The chain uses TRBV4-1 and TRBJ2-2; TRBD2 matches 7 bases. Trimming removed 7 bases from V and 5 bases from J; junction bases left unmatched: 7. The CDR3 length is 14 residues. Germline V gene data show CDR1 as MGHRA and CDR2 as YSYEKL. The CDR3, as DNA: TGCGCCAGCACCTCCGGCGGGAGAACCGGGGAGCTGTTTTTT. Encoded protein: CASTSGGRTGELFF.

The gene calls are TRBV27 and TRBJ2-7, with D hard to call. Between the trimmed V and J ends, which lost 2 bases and 6 bases, there was a span of 11 bases. Germline assignment: CDR1 MNHEY and CDR2 SMNVEV (reference sequence). The length of the CDR3 is 13 residues. Here the CDR3 DNA reads TGTGCCAGCAGTTTAGGTCGGTCGGGCGAGCAGTACTTC. As protein: CASSLGRSGEQYF.

The gene calls are TRBV27 and TRBJ1-4, with D perhaps TRBD1 (6 bases). This CDR3 has 14 amino acids. Germline values: CDR1 MNHEY, CDR2 SMNVEV (reference sequence). V was trimmed by 5 bases and J by 7 bases, leaving 14 bases between them. The CDR3 DNA is TGTGCCAGCAGTCCGTTACAGGGCCCTGAAAAACTGTTTTTT. Amino acid sequence: CASSPLQGPEKLFF. The full variable domain, rest sourced from reference TRBV27 and TRBJ1-4, is EAQVTQNPRYLITVTGKKLTVTCSQNMNHEYMSWYRQDPGLGLRQIYYSMNVEVTDKGDVPEGYKVSRKEKRNFPLILESPSPNQTSLYFCASSPLQGPEKLFFGSGTQLSVL.

The chain recombines TRBV11-2 with TRBJ2-1; 11 bases agree with TRBD1. CDR3 length: 15 residues. V gave up 5 bases and J gave up 6 bases; unmatched junction bases: 6. CDR1 is SGHAT, CDR2 FQNNGV, per germline. The CDR3 DNA is TGTGCCAGCAGCCCGGACAGGGGGCCGTTCAATGAGCAGTTCTTC. Encoded protein: CASSPDRGPFNEQFF. The variable domain in full, completed from reference TRBV11-2 and TRBJ2-1, reads EAGVAQSPRYKIIEKRQSVAFWCNPISGHATLYWYQQILGQGPKLLIQFQNNGVVDDSQLPKDRFSAERLKGVDSTLKIQPAKLEDSAVYLCASSPDRGPFNEQFFGPGTRLTVL.

V usage is TRBV7-2 and J usage is TRBJ2-1, with TRBD2 identical over 10 bases. Germline loops: CDR1 SGHTA, CDR2 FQGNSA. With 4 bases clipped from V and 10 bases from J, the junction kept 1 base outside the gene matches. CDR3 size: 12 residues. The CDR3 sequence: CASSSLAGEQFF. Written as DNA, the CDR3 is TGTGCCAGCAGCTCACTAGCGGGAGAGCAGTTCTTC.

V is TRBV27 and J is TRBJ1-2, with 7 bases matching TRBD1. The CDR3 is 15 residues long. CDR1 MNHEY and CDR2 SMNVEV come from the germline V gene (reference sequence). The ends lost 5 bases at V and 3 bases at J; junction bases unmatched: 9. CDR3 sequence reads: CASSPSTGFHYGYTF. CDR3 sequence (DNA): TGTGCCAGCAGTCCCTCGACAGGGTTTCACTATGGCTACACCTTC.

The V call is TRBV28, the J call TRBJ2-2, with D uncertain. This CDR3 spans 13 amino acids. Trimming stripped 7 bases from V and 4 bases from J, with 10 bases between. Per the germline V gene, CDR1 is MDHEN and CDR2 is SYDVKM. The CDR3: CASTEASTGELFF. Here the CDR3 DNA reads TGTGCCAGCACTGAGGCGAGCACCGGGGAGCTGTTTTTT.

The chain couples TRBV19 to TRBJ1-5; D gene unclear. Trimming removed 6 bases at V and 6 bases at J, with 9 bases between. This CDR3 region has 12 residues. CDR1 is LNHDA, CDR2 SQIVND, per germline (reference sequence). CDR3 loop: CASRLGGQPQHF. CDR3 coding DNA: TGTGCCAGTAGGCTGGGAGGTCAGCCCCAGCATTTT.

The chain links TRBV19 to TRBJ2-7; D not certain. Germline loops: CDR1 LNHDA, CDR2 SQIVND (reference sequence). This CDR3 contains 14 residues. Trimming cost V 1 base and J 3 bases, with 10 bases left between them. The chain's CDR3 is CASSIGAGNYEQYF. Here the CDR3 DNA reads TGTGCCAGTAGTATAGGGGCAGGAAACTACGAGCAGTACTTC.

The V call is TRBV28, the J call TRBJ2-5, with TRBD2 matching 8 bases. The V gene's germline CDR1 is MDHEN and CDR2 SYDVKM. Trimming removed 6 bases from V and 1 base from J; junction bases left unmatched: 10. The CDR3 covers 16 residues. In DNA, the CDR3 is TGTGCCAGCAGGCCGGGGGGGACCTCCTTCCAAGAGACCCAGTACTTC. Translating it yields CASRPGGTSFQETQYF.

The chain employs TRBV4-3 and TRBJ2-5, with 8 bases that match TRBD2. Trimming cost V 0 bases and J 0 bases; bases outside gene matches: 3. CDR1 is LGHNA and CDR2 is YSLEER in the germline V gene. The CDR3 is 16 residues long. The CDR3 spells CASSQEVAGYQETQYF. The DNA of the CDR3 is TGCGCCAGCAGCCAAGAGGTAGCGGGGTACCAAGAGACCCAGTACTTC.

The chain is built from TRBV5-1 and TRBJ2-1; D is uncertain. Looked up from germline, CDR1 is SGHRS and CDR2 is YFSETQ. CDR3 size: 13 residues. V lost 7 bases and J 7 bases, leaving 15 bases between the germline ends. The CDR3 bases are TGCGCCAGCCGGAGTAGAGAACGGAATGAGCAGTTCTTC. As protein: CASRSRERNEQFF.

With respect to this clone: Other DNA sequences of this sample code for an identical CDR3. The chain joins TRBV7-2 to TRBJ2-5; D is uncertain. Looked up from germline, CDR1 is SGHTA and CDR2 is FQGNSA. The CDR3 has 13 residues. Between the trimmed V and J ends, which lost 2 bases and 2 bases, there was a span of 6 bases. The DNA for the CDR3 is TGTGCCAGCAGCTTATACAGACAAGAGACCCAGTACTTC. Protein product: CASSLYRQETQYF.

The genes are TRBV5-1 and TRBJ2-3; D gene uncertain. Trimming pared 0 bases from V and 6 bases from J, leaving 8 bases between. From germline, CDR1 is SGHRS and CDR2 YFSETQ. This CDR3 has 13 amino acids. CDR3 in DNA: TGCGCCAGCAGCTTGGGAGGTTCGGATACGCAGTATTTT. Translating gives CASSLGGSDTQYF.

This clone appeared once. The rearrangement uses TRBV7-3 and TRBJ2-7; D unclear. CDR1 is SGHTA, CDR2 FQGTGA, per germline. This CDR3 is built from 15 residues. Trimming took off 2 bases at V and 6 bases at J, with 17 bases between the two ends. The CDR3 loop is CASSLSEYHYLEQYF. For the CDR3, the DNA is TGTGCCAGCAGCTTATCGGAGTACCACTATCTCGAGCAGTACTTC.

V usage is TRBV7-2 and J usage is TRBJ2-1; 8 nucleotides agree with TRBD2. Germline CDR1 SGHTA, CDR2 FQGNSA. J lost 6 bases, V lost 4 bases, and 5 bases had no gene match. This CDR3 is built from 14 residues. CDR3: CASSSGTSSNEQFF. DNA for the CDR3: TGTGCCAGCAGCTCCGGGACTAGTTCCAATGAGCAGTTCTTC.